This entry is about one T cell receptor beta chain. Germline V lookup: CDR1 SQVTM, CDR2 ANQGSEA. V gave up 4 bases and J gave up 6 bases, with 9 bases separating them. The CDR3 length is 12 residues. This sample stems from a study of blood T cells in healthy people across ages. A second PCR of 7 to 11 cycles used a sample-barcoded 5' primer and a J-beta primer mix. TCRdb reprocessed the 5' RACE reads via MiXCR and lists one record per CDR3 protein. The data hold about 1.6 million distinct CDR3 sequences, with about 31% observed a single time. The sample was blood. The sequence was obtained from a woman in her 30s in good health. This rearrangement joins TRBV29-1 to TRBJ1-4; D perhaps matches TRBD1 (5 bases). CDR3 sequence (DNA): TGCAGCGTTGGGGGGGGAGATGAAAAACTGTTTTTT. Translation: CSVGGGDEKLFF. Full variable domain (missing parts from reference TRBV29-1 and TRBJ1-4): SAVISQKPSRDICQRGTSLTIQCQVDSQVTMMFWYRQQPGQSLTLIATANQGSEATYESGFVIDKFPISRPNLTFSTLTVSNMSPEDSSIYLCSVGGGDEKLFFGSGTQLSVL.